Here is one T cell receptor (beta chain) with its context. What it recognizes is unknown. This record belongs to a study of shared clonotypes between healthy human individuals. At the level of the study: CD4 naive and memory got three plates each, CD8 naive two, CD8 memory one.

Only in-frame clones appear in the TCRdb table, and some are missing; sequencing was by immunoSEQ multiplex PCR. The sample yields roughly 1 million clones, roughly 80% seen once. Findings and caveats of the study: Though the depth was large, rarefaction showed that sorted-subset sequencing was incomplete.

The V gene end was trimmed by 6 bases and the J gene end by 5 bases; junction bases not matched to a gene: 8. This CDR3 contains 14 residues. Germline V gene lookup returns CDR1 SNHLY and CDR2 FYNNEI. The TCR originated in a man between 18 and 35 years old in good health. Sequenced sample: memory CD4+ T cells sorted from blood. Subset of the sample: CD45RA-negative fraction. The rearrangement links TRBV2 to TRBJ2-7; 9 positions agree with TRBD1. The CDR3 reads CASRAGQGRDEQYF. The CDR3 DNA reads as TGTGCCAGCAGGGCCGGACAGGGGCGGGACGAGCAGTACTTC.